Listed here are 10 T cell receptor beta chains from one sample, sequenced in a study of T cell changes during pregnancy in multiple sclerosis (dated by TCRdb to the late 2010s). Libraries were constructed by the immunoSEQ multiplex PCR assay. TCRdb mirrors the immuneACCESS table, restricted to in-frame sequences. Some clones are absent from its copies; in checked studies, under half trace to an unresolved V gene, and the reason for the others is unknown. The sample table lists tens of thousands of clones, under 95% of them with a count of one. The top ten hold less than 3% of the sample. The input for sequencing was peripheral blood, taken before pregnancy. The receptors stem from a female donor with multiple sclerosis, enrolled in a pregnancy study.

This chain uses TRBV18 with TRBJ2-7; TRBD1 matches 7 bases. Losses at the gene ends were 3 bases for V and 5 bases for J; bases not matched to a gene: 16. The CDR3 spans 17 residues. Germline values: CDR1 KGHSH, CDR2 LQKENI. DNA for the CDR3: TGTGCCAGCTCACCGATGGGGATAGGACAGGTCATTCACGAGCAGTACTTC. Its translation: CASSPMGIGQVIHEQYF. Together with reference TRBV18 and TRBJ2-7, the CDR3 gives the full variable domain: NAGVMQNPRHLVRRRGQEARLRCSPMKGHSHVYWYRQLPEEGLKFMVYLQKENIIDESGMPKERFSAEFPKEGPSILRIQQVVRGDSAAYFCASSPMGIGQVIHEQYFGPGTRLTVT.

V gene TRBV6-5 combines with J gene TRBJ2-1; 9 bases agree with TRBD2. The V gene end was trimmed by 6 bases and the J gene end by 0 bases; junction bases not matched to a gene: 3. The CDR3 extends over 15 amino acids. Germline values: CDR1 MNHEY, CDR2 SVGAGI. The CDR3 nucleotides read TGTGCCAGCAGGGCTAGCGGGATCTCCTACAATGAGCAGTTCTTC. Residues: CASRASGISYNEQFF.

V gene TRBV19 combines with J gene TRBJ1-1; 9 bases line up with TRBD1. V was clipped by 5 bases and J by 5 bases; unmatched bases: 6. In germline, CDR1 is LNHDA, CDR2 SQIVND (reference sequence). The CDR3 totals 14 residues. The CDR3 DNA sequence: TGTGCCAGTAGTCTGGGACAGGGTCGGACTGAAGCTTTCTTT. Its protein product is CASSLGQGRTEAFF.

The CDR3 is CASSLVDEQYF. Written as DNA, the CDR3 is TGTGCCAGCTCCCTCGTTGACGAGCAGTACTTC. The V gene is TRBV18, the J gene TRBJ2-7; no firm D call. The CDR3 is made up of 11 amino acids. V lost 6 bases and J lost 5, with 8 bases in between. The germline V gene encodes CDR1 KGHSH and CDR2 LQKENI. Filled out from reference TRBV18 and TRBJ2-7, the complete variable domain reads NAGVMQNPRHLVRRRGQEARLRCSPMKGHSHVYWYRQLPEEGLKFMVYLQKENIIDESGMPKERFSAEFPKEGPSILRIQQVVRGDSAAYFCASSLVDEQYFGPGTRLTVT.

The chain employs TRBV11-2 and TRBJ2-1; TRBD2 aligns across 7 bases. J gave up 8 bases and V 2 bases, and 15 bases lay outside the gene matches. Germline V CDR1 and CDR2: SGHAT, FQNNGV. This CDR3 comprises 17 residues. CDR3: CASSLWGRGPTMHEQFF. In DNA, the CDR3 is TGTGCCAGCAGCTTATGGGGGAGGGGACCTACAATGCATGAGCAGTTCTTC. Looking up the rest from reference TRBV11-2 and TRBJ2-1 gives the full variable domain: EAGVAQSPRYKIIEKRQSVAFWCNPISGHATLYWYQQILGQGPKLLIQFQNNGVVDDSQLPKDRFSAERLKGVDSTLKIQPAKLEDSAVYLCASSLWGRGPTMHEQFFGPGTRLTVL.

This chain uses TRBV29-1 with TRBJ1-2, with a possible D match to TRBD1 (6 bases). The CDR3 is 14 amino acids. V gave up 7 bases and J gave up 3 bases, with 18 bases separating them. CDR1 is SQVTM and CDR2 is ANQGSEA in the germline V gene. CDR3 in amino acids: CSAGVGGAHYGYTF. CDR3 nucleotides: TGCAGCGCAGGGGTGGGGGGGGCTCACTATGGCTACACCTTC.

The V call is TRBV13, the J call TRBJ1-3; no clear D gene. V lost 9 bases and J lost 1, with 10 bases in between. The CDR3 has 13 amino acids. Germline CDR1 PRHDT, CDR2 FYEKMQ (reference sequence). CDR3 sequence reads: CASNSGSGNTIYF. The CDR3 nucleotides read TGTGCCAGTAATTCAGGTTCTGGAAACACCATATATTTT.

V is TRBV5-6 and J is TRBJ2-2; 10 nucleotides align to TRBD2. This CDR3 has 18 amino acids. Trimming removed 1 base from V and 6 bases from J; junction bases left unmatched: 12. Germline-derived CDR1 and CDR2 are SGHDT and YYEEEE. CDR3 bases: TGTGCCAGCAGCTTGTACCATTGGCTAGCGGGAGCCGCCGGGGAGCTGTTTTTT. Its protein is CASSLYHWLAGAAGELFF.

The chain uses TRBV18 and TRBJ2-3, with 11 bases matching TRBD2. Germline V gene sequence: CDR1 KGHSH, CDR2 LQKENI. The J segment lost 2 bases and the V segment lost 3 bases, leaving 4 bases of the junction unmatched. This CDR3 region has 16 residues. CDR3 loop: CASSPLAGGPTDTQYF. CDR3 bases: TGTGCCAGCTCACCGCTAGCGGGAGGTCCCACAGATACGCAGTATTTT. The full variable domain, with the rest looked up from reference TRBV18 and TRBJ2-3, is NAGVMQNPRHLVRRRGQEARLRCSPMKGHSHVYWYRQLPEEGLKFMVYLQKENIIDESGMPKERFSAEFPKEGPSILRIQQVVRGDSAAYFCASSPLAGGPTDTQYFGPGTRLTVL.

J is TRBJ2-7 and V is TRBV9; 8 positions match TRBD2. J gave up 7 bases and V 4 bases, and 10 bases lay outside the gene matches. CDR3 length: 14 residues. The germline V gene encodes CDR1 SGDLS and CDR2 YYNGEE. The CDR3 region has the DNA TGTGCCAGCAGCCCGGGACTAGAATCGGGGGAGCAGTACTTC. Translation gives CASSPGLESGEQYF. Looking up the rest from reference TRBV9 and TRBJ2-7 gives the full variable domain: DSGVTQTPKHLITATGQRVTLRCSPRSGDLSVYWYQQSLDQGLQFLIQYYNGEERAKGNILERFSAQQFPDLHSELNLSSLELGDSALYFCASSPGLESGEQYFGPGTRLTVT.